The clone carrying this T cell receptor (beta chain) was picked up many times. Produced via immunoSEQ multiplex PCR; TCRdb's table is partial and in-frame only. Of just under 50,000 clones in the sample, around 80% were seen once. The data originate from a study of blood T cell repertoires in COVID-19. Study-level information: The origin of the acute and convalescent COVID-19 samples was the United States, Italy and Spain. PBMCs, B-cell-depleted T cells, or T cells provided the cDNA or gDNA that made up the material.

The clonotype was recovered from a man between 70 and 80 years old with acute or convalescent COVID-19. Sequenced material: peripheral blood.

The CDR3 DNA follows: TGCGCCAGCAGCCAAGATCGGACTAGCGGGAGGGTCGGCTCCTACAATGAGCAGTTCTTC. Translation: CASSQDRTSGRVGSYNEQFF. The chain recombines TRBV4-1 with TRBJ2-1, with 15 bases fitting TRBD2. CDR1 and CDR2 from the germline V gene are MGHRA and YSYEKL. This CDR3 has 20 residues. The V gene end was trimmed by 0 bases and the J gene end by 0 bases; junction bases not matched to a gene: 6.